This T cell receptor (beta chain) was obtained from a study of vaccination and CD4 T cells after COVID-19. In the study overall: Post-vaccine sampling followed dose two by a median 72 days (range 14 to 241).

The CDR3 has 13 amino acids. Germline V gene lookup returns CDR1 MNHEY and CDR2 SVGAGI. The germline V and J ends were trimmed by 2 bases and 8 bases, with 12 bases remaining between them. Oncomine TCR Beta short-read sequencing was applied to DNA from cultured CD4+ T cells. It was from cultured CD4+ T cells that genomic DNA was extracted. One entry per CDR3 protein results from TCRdb running MiXCR on the PCR reads. This sample has about 21,000 distinct CDR3 sequences, with roughly 46% found just once. Study-wide points: Researchers looked at relatively few convalescent patients and had no early post-infection timepoints.

Documented time point: late sampling 161 to 241 days after vaccination in a few convalescent patients. Sample treatment: approximately nine-day PBMC culture with coronavirus spike peptide pools or control peptides (ViraFEST assay). Cultures used around 2.2 million PBMCs per well, roughly 9.6 IU/ml IL-2 and about 10 ug/ml peptides. Worth noting for this clonotype: No antigen is known for it.

This clonotype was obtained from a human donor who had recovered from COVID-19. This material consisted of CD4+ T cells from blood, cultured in vitro, taken about 7 months after SARS-CoV-2 vaccination. The rearrangement joins TRBV6-5 to TRBJ1-1; the D gene is possibly TRBD1 (5 bases). The CDR3 sequence is CASSYLDRDEAFF. The CDR3 DNA follows: TGTGCCAGCAGTTACCTAGACCGGGACGAAGCTTTCTTT.